The source of this TCR beta chain is a study of cytomegalovirus exposure and HLA in healthy donors. PCR employed 60 Vbeta and 13 Jbeta primers. Only in-frame clones appear in the TCRdb table, and some are missing; sequencing was by immunoSEQ multiplex PCR. The profile covers some 200,000 clones, with 80% appearing a single time and 0.65% to 0.75% taken by the ten largest. Germline V lookup: CDR1 SNHLY, CDR2 FYNNEI. J was trimmed by 2 bases and V by 6 bases; bases with no gene match: 4. This CDR3 spans 15 amino acids. As concerns this clone: Its antigen is still unknown.

Study-wide findings and caveats: Reported results showed that the classifier diagnosed cytomegalovirus status with high specificity and sensitivity. The authors later linked a missense DCLRE1C variant to TCR beta V- and J-gene trimming. A later analysis found TCR association rates differed by HLA locus, highest for DRB1 and lowest for HLA-C. As a later analysis showed, several of the most significant clusters appeared to be linked to common viral pathogens.

The sample taken for sequencing was PBMCs. The chain employs TRBV2 and TRBJ2-7; TRBD2 aligns across 13 bases. This clonotype was obtained from a boy between 10 and 17 years old in good health and CMV-seronegative. The CDR3 sequence is CASRRTSGGAYEQYF. The CDR3 DNA follows: TGTGCCAGCAGGAGAACTAGCGGGGGGGCCTACGAGCAGTACTTC.